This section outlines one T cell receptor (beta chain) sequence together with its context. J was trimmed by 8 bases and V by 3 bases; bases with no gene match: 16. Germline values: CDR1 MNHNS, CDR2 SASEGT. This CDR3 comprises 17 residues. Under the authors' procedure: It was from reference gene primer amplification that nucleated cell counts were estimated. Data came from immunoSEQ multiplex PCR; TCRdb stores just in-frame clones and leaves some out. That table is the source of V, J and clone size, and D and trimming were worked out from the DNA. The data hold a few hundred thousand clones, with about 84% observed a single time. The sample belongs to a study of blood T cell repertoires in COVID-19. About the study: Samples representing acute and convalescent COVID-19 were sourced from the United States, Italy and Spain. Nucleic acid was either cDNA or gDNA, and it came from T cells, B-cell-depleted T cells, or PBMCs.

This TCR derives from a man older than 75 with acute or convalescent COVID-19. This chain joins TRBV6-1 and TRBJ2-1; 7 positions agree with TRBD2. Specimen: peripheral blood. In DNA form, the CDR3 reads TGTGCCAGCAGTGACCGGATAAGCGGGACCTCCCTCCATGAGCAGTTCTTC. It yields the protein CASSDRISGTSLHEQFF.